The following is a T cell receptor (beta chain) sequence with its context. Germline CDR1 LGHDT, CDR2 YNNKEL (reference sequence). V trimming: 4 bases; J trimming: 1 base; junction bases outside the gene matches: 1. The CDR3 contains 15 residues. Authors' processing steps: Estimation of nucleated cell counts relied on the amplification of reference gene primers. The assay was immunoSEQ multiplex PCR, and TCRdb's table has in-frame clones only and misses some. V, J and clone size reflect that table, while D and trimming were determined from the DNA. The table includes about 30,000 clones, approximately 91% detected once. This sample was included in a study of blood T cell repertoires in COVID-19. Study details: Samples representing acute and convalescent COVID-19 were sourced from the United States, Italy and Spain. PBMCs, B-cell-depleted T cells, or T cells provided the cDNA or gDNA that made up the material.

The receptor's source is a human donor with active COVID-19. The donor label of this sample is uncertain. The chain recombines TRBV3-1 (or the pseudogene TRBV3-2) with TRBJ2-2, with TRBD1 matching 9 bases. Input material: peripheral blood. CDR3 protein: CASSRQGGNTGELFF. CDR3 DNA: TGTGCCAGCAGCCGACAGGGGGGGAACACCGGGGAGCTGTTTTTT.